The 27 T cell receptor beta chains below were found in one sample sequenced in a study of radiotherapy plus CTLA-4 blockade in lung cancer. Profiling relied on immunoSEQ multiplex PCR, and the TCRdb table lists in-frame clones only, not all of them. The repertoire holds about 38,000 clones, with roughly 77% as singletons. The material was peripheral blood, obtained from a patient treated with radiotherapy plus ipilimumab. The receptors stem from a human donor with non-small cell lung cancer who had stable disease on radiotherapy plus ipilimumab.

J is TRBJ2-7 and V is TRBV2; 9 bases line up with TRBD1. Germline CDR1 is SNHLY and CDR2 is FYNNEI. With 6 bases clipped from V and 0 bases from J, the junction kept 6 bases outside the gene matches. The CDR3 contains 15 residues. The CDR3 sequence: CASRGTGLVSYEQYF. The DNA for the CDR3 is TGTGCCAGCAGAGGGACAGGGTTGGTCTCCTACGAGCAGTACTTC.

In this sample, this clone turned up a few times. V is TRBV5-4 and J is TRBJ2-5; a possible D gene is TRBD1 (6 bases). The CDR3 length is 16 residues. V lost 3 bases, J lost 5 bases, and 20 bases lay in between. The germline V gene encodes CDR1 SGHNT and CDR2 YYREEE (reference sequence). In DNA, the CDR3 is TGTGCCAGCAGCTCAGAAAAAACAGGGTTAGGGGAGACCCAGTACTTC. Its translation is CASSSEKTGLGETQYF. Full variable domain (missing parts from reference TRBV5-4 and TRBJ2-5): ETGVTQSPTHLIKTRGQQVTLRCSSQSGHNTVSWYQQALGQGPQFIFQYYREEENGRGNFPPRFSGLQFPNYSSELNVNALELDDSALYLCASSSEKTGLGETQYFGPGTRLLVL.

V and J are TRBV6-5 and TRBJ1-3; D remains unclear. The CDR3 extends over 15 amino acids. V gave up 3 bases and J gave up 8 bases, with 17 bases separating them. Germline lookup yields CDR1 MNHEY and CDR2 SVGAGI. Here the CDR3 DNA reads TGTGCCAGCAGTTATTTACCAGCGGGGAGGGACACCATATATTTT. Translated: CASSYLPAGRDTIYF.

On this clone itself: This CDR3 is also generated by other DNA sequences in the sample. The V and J genes are TRBV30 and TRBJ1-1; D possibly corresponds to TRBD1 (6 bases). In germline, CDR1 is GTSNPN, CDR2 SVGIG (reference sequence). The CDR3 loop spans 11 amino acids. V was clipped by 8 bases and J by 8 bases, with 15 bases between them. The CDR3 coding sequence is TGTGCCAGTTACAGGGAGTCCGAAGCTTTCTTT. Amino acids: CASYRESEAFF.

The rearrangement uses TRBV6-1 and TRBJ1-2, with D unresolved. With 5 bases removed from V and 7 bases from J, the gap between germline ends came to 17 bases. The CDR3 totals 14 residues. CDR1 and CDR2 (germline): MNHNS, SASEGT. Written as DNA, the CDR3 is TGTGCCAGCAGTTGGGCGACAACGGGAGCTGGCTACACCTTC. It encodes CASSWATTGAGYTF.

The chain combines TRBV7-6 with TRBJ2-7; D possibly matches TRBD1 or TRBD2 (5 bases each). The CDR3 runs 13 residues. Trimming took off 5 bases at V and 6 bases at J, with 14 bases between the two ends. Germline V gene lookup returns CDR1 SGHVS and CDR2 FNYEAQ. CDR3 loop: CASSLGIQGEQYV. In DNA form, the CDR3 reads TGTGCCAGCAGCCTCGGGATTCAGGGCGAGCAGTACGTC.

The chain links TRBV7-9 to TRBJ2-1; D is undetermined. The CDR3 consists of 16 residues. Germline V CDR1 and CDR2: SEHNR, FQNEAQ (reference sequence). The ends were cut back, 5 bases at V and 10 bases at J, with 24 bases in the middle. The CDR3 DNA reads as TGTGCCAGCAGCCCACCCCCCAGGTTAGCCCTACACGAGCAGTTCTTC. This translates into CASSPPPRLALHEQFF.

The chain couples TRBV6-5 to TRBJ2-5, with 10 bases lining up with TRBD2. The germline gives CDR1 MNHEY, CDR2 SVGAGI. The CDR3 runs 15 residues. Losses at the gene ends were 0 bases for V and 5 bases for J; bases not matched to a gene: 3. The DNA of the CDR3 is TGTGCCAGCAGTTACTCGAATAGCGGGGGGGAGACCCAGTACTTC. The encoded protein is CASSYSNSGGETQYF.

The chain employs TRBV5-4 and TRBJ2-5; possibly TRBD1 for D (6 bases). Germline CDR1 reads SGHNT; CDR2 reads YYREEE (reference sequence). The CDR3 consists of 16 residues. Trimming removed 3 bases from V and 1 base from J, with 16 bases in between. The CDR3 protein is CASSSQSGVRQETQYF. In nucleotides, the CDR3 is TGTGCCAGCAGCTCGCAATCAGGGGTCCGCCAAGAGACCCAGTACTTC.

The rearrangement links TRBV19 to TRBJ2-1, with 7 nucleotides matching TRBD1. The CDR3 runs to 16 residues. The V gene end was trimmed by 7 bases and the J gene end by 6 bases; junction bases not matched to a gene: 15. Germline CDR1 LNHDA, CDR2 SQIVND (reference sequence). The CDR3 DNA reads as TGTGCCAGTATCGACGAGGGCAGGGGGTCCCCCAATGAGCAGTTCTTC. Amino acid sequence: CASIDEGRGSPNEQFF. Full variable domain (remainder filled in from reference TRBV19 and TRBJ2-1): DGGITQSPKYLFRKEGQNVTLSCEQNLNHDAMYWYRQDPGQGLRLIYYSQIVNDFQKGDIAEGYSVSREKKESFPLTVTSAQKNPTAFYLCASIDEGRGSPNEQFFGPGTRLTVL.

The rearrangement links TRBV6-6 to TRBJ1-5; 9 nucleotides match TRBD1. Trimming at V came to 6 bases and at J to 7 bases, leaving 10 bases not matched to a gene. The germline CDR1 and CDR2 sequences are MNHNY and SVGAGI (reference sequence). The CDR3 has 15 residues. Here the CDR3 DNA reads TGTGCCAGCAGCGCCGAACAGGGGGCTCAACAGCCCCAGCATTTT. The encoded protein is CASSAEQGAQQPQHF.

The chain is built from TRBV28 and TRBJ2-5, with D uncertain. The CDR3 loop spans 12 amino acids. From germline, CDR1 is MDHEN and CDR2 SYDVKM. The ends were cut back, 8 bases at V and 1 base at J, with 8 bases in the middle. The chain's CDR3 is CASLRGQETQYF. DNA for the CDR3: TGTGCCAGCCTGCGAGGCCAAGAGACCCAGTACTTC.

This clone was detected only a few times. The V call is TRBV11-2, the J call TRBJ1-5, with TRBD1 matching 9 bases. The CDR3 runs to 13 residues. Germline trimming cut 8 bases from V and 5 bases from J; bases unmatched to any gene: 4. Germline values: CDR1 SGHAT, CDR2 FQNNGV. The CDR3 DNA reads as TGTGCCAGCGGGACAGGGCGAGATCAGCCCCAGCATTTT. Residues: CASGTGRDQPQHF.

This clone was seen only once. V and J are TRBV5-1 and TRBJ1-2; the D is unclear. CDR1 and CDR2 from the germline V gene are SGHRS and YFSETQ. Trimming removed 5 bases at V and 7 bases at J, with 18 bases between. The CDR3 totals 14 residues. In DNA, the CDR3 is TGCGCCAGCAGTCTGAAGGGTCCGGCTAGTGGCTACACCTTC. Translated, it gives CASSLKGPASGYTF.

This chain uses TRBV30 with TRBJ2-5, with 7 bases identical to TRBD1. The CDR3 contains 15 residues. J lost 1 base, V lost 5 bases, and 10 bases had no gene match. Per germline, CDR1 GTSNPN and CDR2 SVGIG (reference sequence). The CDR3 coding sequence is TGTGCCTGGGCTAGGGCAGGGACAGTCCAAGAGACCCAGTACTTC. Protein product: CAWARAGTVQETQYF.

The rearrangement uses TRBV19 and TRBJ1-1; 8 bases are shared with TRBD1. Germline trimming cut 7 bases from V and 7 bases from J; bases unmatched to any gene: 17. The germline gives CDR1 LNHDA, CDR2 SQIVND (reference sequence). This CDR3 is built from 16 residues. The CDR3 DNA reads as TGTGCCAGTACCTCGGGGAGGACAGGGAAAGGCATTGAAGCTTTCTTT. This codes for CASTSGRTGKGIEAFF. Full variable domain (outside the CDR3, taken from reference TRBV19 and TRBJ1-1): DGGITQSPKYLFRKEGQNVTLSCEQNLNHDAMYWYRQDPGQGLRLIYYSQIVNDFQKGDIAEGYSVSREKKESFPLTVTSAQKNPTAFYLCASTSGRTGKGIEAFFGQGTRLTVV.

The chain combines TRBV10-3 with TRBJ2-5, with D unclear. The J call is in doubt because the DNA end fits TRBJ2-7 better. CDR3 length: 11 residues. CDR1 and CDR2 from the germline V gene are ENHRY and SYGVKD. In DNA, the CDR3 is TGTGCCATCGGAGAGTCCTACGAGCAGTACTTC. Protein: CAIGESYEQYF.

The rearrangement links TRBV5-8 to TRBJ2-2; D ambiguous. The CDR3 has 14 amino acids. CDR1 and CDR2 (germline): SGHTS, YDEGEE. With 0 bases removed from V and 5 bases from J, the gap between germline ends came to 8 bases. DNA of the CDR3: TGTGCCAGCAGCTTGGGAGTAGGGACCGGGGAGCTGTTTTTT. It yields the protein CASSLGVGTGELFF.

The genes are TRBV7-9 and TRBJ2-7; possible D gene TRBD1, 6 bases. Trimming shortened V by 4 bases and J by 0 bases, and 7 bases separated the two germline ends. From germline, CDR1 is SEHNR and CDR2 FQNEAQ (reference sequence). This CDR3 has 13 amino acids. The DNA for the CDR3 is TGTGCCAGCAGCTGGACAGCCTCCTACGAGCAGTACTTC. Amino acid sequence: CASSWTASYEQYF.

This chain uses TRBV19 with TRBJ1-2; possibly TRBD1 for D (5 bases). Between the trimmed V and J ends, which lost 5 bases and 5 bases, there was a span of 15 bases. This CDR3 has 14 amino acids. Per germline, CDR1 LNHDA and CDR2 SQIVND (reference sequence). CDR3 nucleotides: TGTGCCAGTAGTCCGCAGGGAGCGTATTATGGCTACACCTTC. Its translation: CASSPQGAYYGYTF.

The chain links TRBV28 to TRBJ1-3, with D unclear. This CDR3 has 16 amino acids. Germline CDR1 MDHEN, CDR2 SYDVKM. Trimming cost V 3 bases and J 0 bases, with 12 bases left between them. This CDR3 reads CASSFPTPRSGNTIYF. The CDR3 DNA reads as TGTGCCAGCAGTTTCCCGACACCACGCTCTGGAAACACCATATATTTT. The variable domain in full, with the rest retrieved from reference TRBV28 and TRBJ1-3, is DVKVTQSSRYLVKRTGEKVFLECVQDMDHENMFWYRQDPGLGLRLIYFSYDVKMKEKGDIPEGYSVSREKKERFSLILESASTNQTSMYLCASSFPTPRSGNTIYFGEGSWLTVV.

The chain links TRBV9 to TRBJ2-3; TRBD1 agrees at 9 bases. This CDR3 has 15 amino acids. J lost 3 bases, V lost 4 bases, and 6 bases had no gene match. Germline lookup yields CDR1 SGDLS and CDR2 YYNGEE. CDR3 sequence: CASSLLTGGTDTQYF. CDR3 in DNA: TGTGCCAGCAGCCTGCTGACAGGGGGGACAGATACGCAGTATTTT. The full variable domain, with the rest looked up from reference TRBV9 and TRBJ2-3, is DSGVTQTPKHLITATGQRVTLRCSPRSGDLSVYWYQQSLDQGLQFLIQYYNGEERAKGNILERFSAQQFPDLHSELNLSSLELGDSALYFCASSLLTGGTDTQYFGPGTRLTVL.

The chain is built from TRBV19 and TRBJ2-2; perhaps TRBD2 as D (6 bases). CDR1 is LNHDA, CDR2 SQIVND, per germline (reference sequence). The germline V and J ends were trimmed by 6 bases and 0 bases, with 11 bases remaining between them. This CDR3 has 15 amino acids. The CDR3 DNA follows: TGTGCCAGTAGGAATGGCGGGGCGAACACCGGGGAGCTGTTTTTT. Translated: CASRNGGANTGELFF.

The genes are TRBV7-9 and TRBJ1-1; no definite D call. V was trimmed by 5 bases and J by 0 bases, leaving 13 bases between them. CDR1 is SEHNR and CDR2 is FQNEAQ in the germline V gene (reference sequence). The CDR3 is 15 residues long. CDR3 nucleotide sequence: TGTGCCAGCAGCCCCCTGGCAGGTTTGAACACTGAAGCTTTCTTT. Encoded protein: CASSPLAGLNTEAFF.

As DNA, the CDR3 is TGTGCCAGCAGCGTAGGACAGGTCCTCATGAACACTGAAGCTTTCTTT. This translates into CASSVGQVLMNTEAFF. The J gene is TRBJ1-1, the V gene TRBV9, with TRBD1 as a possible D gene (6 bases). The V and J ends lost 0 bases and 0 bases respectively, with 12 bases between them. Germline V CDR1 and CDR2: SGDLS, YYNGEE. This CDR3 contains 16 residues.

The V call is TRBV9, the J call TRBJ1-1; possible D gene TRBD1, 5 bases. Trimming removed 4 bases at V and 5 bases at J, with 18 bases between. Germline values: CDR1 SGDLS, CDR2 YYNGEE. The length of the CDR3 is 15 residues. The CDR3 DNA follows: TGTGCCAGCAGCCCCGGGGACCTATCGGGGACTGAAGCTTTCTTT. The encoded protein is CASSPGDLSGTEAFF.

This rearrangement joins TRBV5-1 to TRBJ2-2; 9 positions agree with TRBD1. With V trimmed by 5 bases and J by 6 bases, 14 bases remained unmatched. The CDR3 has 17 residues. Germline V lookup: CDR1 SGHRS, CDR2 YFSETQ. CDR3 coding DNA: TGCGCCAGCAGTCGATCGACAGGGGGTTCTAACGCCGGGGAGCTGTTTTTT. Translation: CASSRSTGGSNAGELFF. The whole variable domain, remainder taken from reference TRBV5-1 and TRBJ2-2, is KAGVTQTPRYLIKTRGQQVTLSCSPISGHRSVSWYQQTPGQGLQFLFEYFSETQRNKGNFPGRFSGRQFSNSRSEMNVSTLELGDSALYLCASSRSTGGSNAGELFFGEGSRLTVL.